Listed here are 5 T cell receptor beta chains from one sample, sequenced in a study of Graves' ophthalmopathy and Graves' hyperthyroidism. Amplification of the TCR beta CDR3 regions used RNA transcripts (as template). The workflow started with a first-round RT-PCR run with HTBI primers and then moved on to a second-round multiplex PCR. TCRdb fed the multiplex PCR reads into MiXCR, producing one record per CDR3 protein. The table records 300,000 to 450,000 distinct CDR3 sequences, roughly 15% of them present only once. Material for sequencing was peripheral blood. Every receptor here comes from an adult woman with stable Graves' hyperthyroidism.

V gene TRBV7-2 combines with J gene TRBJ2-7; 8 bases match TRBD2. V lost 5 bases, J lost 5 bases, and 5 bases stayed unmatched. The germline V gene has CDR1 SGHTA and CDR2 FQGNSA. The CDR3 sequence is 13 residues long. DNA of the CDR3: TGTGCCAGCAGCCGAGCGGGAGCGGACGAGCAGTACTTC. It codes for CASSRAGADEQYF.

This clonotype showed up many times. V gene TRBV5-1 combines with J gene TRBJ2-3; the match to TRBD1 covers 7 bases. J lost 1 base, V lost 4 bases, and 3 bases had no gene match. Germline CDR1 and CDR2: SGHRS and YFSETQ. The CDR3 covers 14 residues. The CDR3 DNA sequence: TGCGCCAGCAGCCACGGGACAGGCACAGATACGCAGTATTTT. As protein: CASSHGTGTDTQYF.

This clonotype was detected many times. The rearrangement joins TRBV20-1 to TRBJ1-5; the match to TRBD1 covers 7 bases. J gave up 6 bases and V 2 bases, and 10 bases lay outside the gene matches. CDR3 length: 15 residues. Germline assignment: CDR1 DFQATT and CDR2 SNEGSKA (reference sequence). CDR3 coding DNA: TGCAGTGCTAGATCGGCTCAGGGGGTGGGTCAGCCCCAGCATTTT. This codes for CSARSAQGVGQPQHF.

The genes are TRBV25-1 and TRBJ2-6; D call uncertain. There are 16 residues in the CDR3. Trimming left V 3 bases short and J 0 bases short, with 9 bases between. The germline V gene has CDR1 MGHDK and CDR2 SYGVNS. CDR3 in amino acids: CASSDLTSSGANVLTF. The CDR3, as DNA: TGTGCCAGCAGTGATCTGACCAGCTCTGGGGCCAACGTCCTGACTTTC.

The table lists this clonotype with a count of one. V and J are TRBV6-5 and TRBJ1-6; no reliable D call. The V gene's germline CDR1 is MNHEY and CDR2 SVGAGI. The CDR3 has 15 residues. V lost 2 bases to trimming and J lost 9 bases, with 14 bases between them. CDR3 nucleotides: TGTGCCAGCAGTTACCGGTCTGTCGGAACTTCACCCCTCCACTTT. Translated, it gives CASSYRSVGTSPLHF.